This TCR beta chain derives from a study of cytomegalovirus exposure and HLA in healthy donors (TCRdb year 2017). Some background on the complete study: In an earlier analysis of 587 of the donors, around 300 Gb of sequence data and approximately 120 million unique TCR beta sequences from 150 million to 200 million T cells were reported. The T cell repertoires of around 730 subjects were profiled by immunosequencing and related to cytomegalovirus serostatus. All discovery cohort repertoires had been generated on a single sequencing platform. To predict cytomegalovirus infection status, the study brought together high-throughput TCR immunosequencing, statistical association of individual TCRs with disease status, and machine learning. On average, around 240,000 unique TCR beta nucleotide sequences were sequenced per donor among fewer than 500 genotyped donors of the cohort, with about 19% of those sequences being non-productive. The study aimed to test whether cataloging public T cell receptors could reveal signatures of past pathogen exposure. An earlier analysis of 500 to 650 of the donors applied high-throughput TCR beta sequencing to assess whether each TCR beta V gene segment acted as functional or pseudogenic. In a later analysis, previously published TCR beta repertoires from 500 to 750 donors were re-analyzed and high-resolution HLA genotyping was added so that TCR occurrence patterns could be studied. A later genetic analysis took genome-wide SNP genotypes for about 55% of the roughly 670 donors and used that subset as a discovery cohort. Class I and class II HLA loci were covered by the typing at four-digit resolution. Of the roughly 400 genotyped donors, roughly 85% fell in the genetic ancestry cluster associated with self-reported Caucasian donors. The number of typed donors differed by locus: about 620-630 for A, B, C, DRB1 and DQB1; roughly 510 for DQA1; around 610 for DPA1; and roughly 470 for DPB1. Along with the approximately 620-subject first cohort, a separate validation cohort of roughly 110 different subjects was used. Rather than drawing on any new phenotypic data, the later analysis identified candidate immune exposures from TCR beta sequences and the way those sequences occurred across donors. An early release that covered approximately 600 HLA-typed donors contained approximately 290 gigabases of sequencing data and about 93 million unique TCR sequences. Because of strong linkage in the cohort, roughly five DR-DQ haplotypes were treated as single units for association and clustering. Alongside the repertoire data, information on donor age, sex, ethnicity and CMV serostatus was compiled. The investigation overall reported the following: A few of the identified cytomegalovirus-associated TCR beta chains were confirmed in vitro to be specific for cytomegalovirus antigens. In a later analysis, HLA-associated TCR beta chains showed more clonal expansion and lower generation probabilities than non-associated chains that were equally common. A later genetic analysis associated a missense DCLRE1C variant with V-gene and J-gene trimming of TCR beta chains, and an independent cohort replicated the association. For the cohort, immune exposure information was limited to CMV serostatus. It was suggested by the authors that the approach could potentially be generalized to other disease states and immunological phenotypes. A further reported finding was that TCR beta sequences accurately predicted the HLA-A and HLA-B alleles for most subjects in the first cohort. Assigning TCR associations to individual alleles was difficult when HLA alleles, especially DR and DQ, strongly co-occurred. A group of highly shared sequence variants was considered likely to be a technical artifact of the sequencing pipeline. The presence/absence analyses assumed that sequencing depth was roughly uniform across donors, and that assumption may not be true. Most TCR sequences were seen in very few donors, while some public TCRs were found in many individuals. Approximately 18 rarely observed V segments, including chromosome 9 orphons, were excluded from the earlier analysis of 550 to 700 of the donors because counts were too low. According to a later analysis, TCR association rates differed among HLA loci, with DRB1 alleles showing the most associated TCRs and HLA-C alleles showing the fewest. According to a later genetic analysis, donors in an Asian-associated ancestry cluster had fewer N-insertions in productive TCRs than the approximately 610-donor mean. In an earlier analysis of more than 450 of the donors, most TCR beta V segments were observed in productive rearrangements about 90% or about 30% of the time, broadly matching IMGT annotations. Linkage disequilibrium might explain the correlated functional status among segregating V segments, but an unknown experimental factor could not be excluded. At a false discovery rate of 0.05, a later analysis linked 16,000 or so TCR beta sequences to specific HLA alleles. Because the 87-base-pair reads could not distinguish some IMGT-functional V segments, including TRBV6-2 and TRBV6-3, those segments were excluded. The study gave a list of roughly 150 TCR beta chains associated with cytomegalovirus. Several of the top co-occurrence clusters appeared to be linked to parvovirus B19, influenza, CMV and Epstein-Barr virus, according to a later analysis. Cytomegalovirus status was reported to be diagnosed by the classifier with high specificity and sensitivity in both the original and validation cohorts. Because HLA typing was unavailable for some donors at each locus, only the typed subset was used in association tests. In this cohort, only TCR beta chains were sequenced, and detectable features were limited by the absence of alpha or paired-chain data. Most CMV-associated TCR beta chains appeared to be HLA-restricted in a later analysis, and the HLA associations seemed to be driven largely by CMV exposure.

The library came from the immunoSEQ multiplex PCR assay. A mixture of 60 forward primers for TCR Vbeta segments and 13 reverse primers for TCR Jbeta segments was used in the multiplex PCR. The CDR3 region of rearranged TCR beta genes was amplified from genomic DNA with a multiplex PCR assay. On the Illumina HiSeq System, the amplified TCR beta libraries were sequenced as 87-base-pair reads. In the authors' own workflow: In a later analysis, roughly 80 million unique TCR beta chains were counted across the 650 to 750 repertoires, and roughly 10 million of these chains were shared by at least two donors. Raw reads were error-corrected and collapsed into unique sequences with a nearest-neighbor algorithm that merged closely related sequences to remove PCR and sequencing errors. CDR3 sequences were aligned to IMGT reference sequences to assign V, D and J gene segments. For a sequence to be retained, at least a six-nucleotide match to both a V gene segment and a J gene segment was required. Rearrangements were called productive when the CDR3 lacked stop codons and stayed in frame with V and J; all others were non-productive. CDR3 was defined by IMGT convention, running from the second conserved V-encoded cysteine to the conserved J-encoded phenylalanine. The earlier analysis of about 590 of the donors excluded sequences that lacked an unambiguous match to a single V gene segment. In an earlier analysis of several hundred of the donors, V segments were called functional above 56.7% productive rearrangements and were called segregating when the between-donor standard deviation exceeded 5%. A statistical classification framework was built to diagnose cytomegalovirus status from the catalog of TCR beta chain sequences. In a later analysis, V and J genes were assigned by comparing TCR nucleotide sequences against IMGT/GENE-DB human TR gene sequences. In a later analysis, CDR3 sequences and most-parsimonious VDJ recombination scenarios were assigned using the TCRdist pipeline. In a later analysis, every TCR beta chain was defined by the combination of its CDR3 amino acid sequence and its V-gene family, and reads without a unique V-gene family were dropped. To address suspected cross-contamination and a sequencing artifact, a later analysis removed a few hundred highly shared, low-generation-probability nucleotide sequences. A later analysis calculated a clonal expansion index for each public chain from normalized within-repertoire ranks of inferred template counts. In a later analysis, generation probabilities were computed using a VDJ recombination model fitted to out-of-frame rearrangements, and the results were checked against IGoR. In a later analysis, hypergeometric tests were used to score TCR-TCR, TCR-HLA and TCR-CMV co-occurrence, with a repertoire-size bias correction applied to TCR pairs. A later analysis estimated false discovery rates by permuting HLA or CMV assignments 20 times. In a later analysis, co-occurring TCRs were grouped with DBSCAN, and TCRdist sequence similarity was added when clustering was performed within HLA-allele-positive subsets. Repertoires with fewer than 30,000 or more than 120,000 public chains, plus five repertoires with anomalous nucleotide sharing, were excluded from co-occurrence clustering. Imported from immuneACCESS, the table was reduced by TCRdb to in-frame sequences with V and J called. These copies leave out some clones; in studies compared against another copy, an unresolved V gene accounts for under half, and the cause of the remainder is not known. V, J and clone size were drawn from that table, and D and trimming were deduced from the DNA. The sample yields some 120,000 clones; roughly 80% were counted once. The ten largest clones capture about 1.7% of the sample.

V and J are trimmed by 4 bases and 5 bases, and the gene matches miss 15 bases of the junction. The CDR3 holds 16 amino acids from the cysteine to the phenylalanine. Only the CDR3 part of the read is kept: 48 bases, read in frame from the first base. The germline V gene encodes CDR1 SGDLS and CDR2 YYNGEE. The cohort consisted of 670 or so healthy bone marrow donors. At the time of sampling, all cohort members were nominally healthy, though unrecorded immune exposures were likely present. The donor tested CMV seronegative, placing the donor among the 352 seronegative members of the cohort. Each donor provided a peripheral blood sample, and peripheral blood mononuclear cells were used for TCR beta sequencing. Genomic DNA extraction from the blood cell samples was performed with the Qiagen DNeasy Blood Extraction Kit. A note on this clone: The specificity of this receptor is unknown. Base qualities are not at hand, and no much larger clone is one base apart.

The receptor's source is a man younger than 30 in good health and CMV-seronegative. Sequencing input: PBMCs. The chain is assembled from TRBV9 and TRBJ2-7; TRBD1 matches 7 bases in the middle. DNA sequence: TGTGCCAGCAGCCCGGGGCACTCAGGGGGAAAGAACGAGCAGTACTTC. It is translated as CASSPGHSGGKNEQYF.